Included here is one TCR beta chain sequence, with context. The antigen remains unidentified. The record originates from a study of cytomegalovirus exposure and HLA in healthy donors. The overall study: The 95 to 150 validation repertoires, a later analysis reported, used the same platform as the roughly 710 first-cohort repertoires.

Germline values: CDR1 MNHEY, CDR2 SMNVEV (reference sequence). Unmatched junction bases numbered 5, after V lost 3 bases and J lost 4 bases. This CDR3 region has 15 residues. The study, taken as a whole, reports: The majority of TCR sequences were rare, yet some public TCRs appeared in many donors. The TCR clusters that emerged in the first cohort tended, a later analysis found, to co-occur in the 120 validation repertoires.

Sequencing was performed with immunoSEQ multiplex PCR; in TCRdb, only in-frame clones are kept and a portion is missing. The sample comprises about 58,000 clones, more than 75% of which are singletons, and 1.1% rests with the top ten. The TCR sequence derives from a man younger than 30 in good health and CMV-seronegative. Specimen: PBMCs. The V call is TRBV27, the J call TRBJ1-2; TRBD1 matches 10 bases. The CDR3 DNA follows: TGTGCCAGCAGTTTCGGGACAGGGGACGTCTATGGCTACACCTTC. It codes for CASSFGTGDVYGYTF.